This TCR beta chain appears in the sequencing data of a study of identical twins' blood T cells. About the research overall: About 50 million reads came from some 12 libraries, six alpha, six beta. Regarding the study as a whole: Twin repertoire similarity may partly reflect shared environment. Top TCRbeta clonotypes were shared more with twin than unrelated donors.

TCR cDNA libraries came from RNA via a modified published protocol. Each CDR3 protein is one row after TCRdb ran MiXCR on the 5' RACE reads. The data hold roughly 380,000 distinct CDR3 sequences, with over 25% observed a single time. The CDR3 has 16 residues. Germline CDR1 and CDR2: MNHEY and SVGEGT. V dropped 0 bases and J dropped 10 bases, with 21 bases sitting between them. This clonotype turned up a few times. Its antigen is currently unknown. Sequencing was carried out using PBMCs. This clonotype was sampled from a woman aged 18 to 55 in good health. The J gene is TRBJ1-2, the V gene TRBV6-2 or TRBV6-3; D not resolved. This chain's CDR3 is CASSYSRNPRGYLYTF. CDR3 coding DNA: TGTGCCAGCAGTTACTCTCGTAACCCCCGGGGTTATCTCTACACCTTC.